This entry features one TCR beta chain sequence. This sample stems from a study of cytomegalovirus exposure and HLA in healthy donors. The PCR used 60 Vbeta and 13 Jbeta primers. The table came from immunoSEQ multiplex PCR; TCRdb's copy has only in-frame clones and leaves some out. The sample yields about 140,000 clones, 66% seen once. This CDR3 comprises 15 residues. The germline CDR1 and CDR2 sequences are SNHLY and FYNNEI. Trimming shortened V by 2 bases and J by 4 bases, and 14 bases separated the two germline ends. Input material: PBMCs. This chain links TRBV2 with TRBJ1-1, with D possibly TRBD1 on 5 matching bases. The TCR sequence derives from an older woman in good health and CMV-seronegative. The CDR3: CASSESGGWGTEAFF. In nucleotides, the CDR3 is TGTGCCAGCAGTGAATCGGGGGGTTGGGGCACTGAAGCTTTCTTT.